This T cell receptor (beta chain) was recovered during a study of cytomegalovirus exposure and HLA in healthy donors. Study results and limitations: Sequencing artifact likely explains a cluster of highly shared sequence variants.

The PCR made use of 60 Vbeta and 13 Jbeta primers. Sequencing was performed with immunoSEQ multiplex PCR; in TCRdb, only in-frame clones are kept and a portion is missing. The sample contains about 98,000 clones, 70% to 80% of which appear only once. With respect to this clone: The antigen is undetermined.

Per germline, CDR1 SGHNT and CDR2 YYREEE (reference sequence). With 4 bases clipped from V and 7 bases from J, the junction kept 5 bases outside the gene matches. This CDR3 region has 14 residues. The source of this sequence is a young man in good health and CMV-seropositive. The chain employs TRBV5-4 and TRBJ1-6; 7 bases align to TRBD1. The sequenced sample consisted of PBMCs. The CDR3 here is CASSTDRRNSPLHF. The CDR3 DNA follows: TGTGCCAGCAGCACGGACAGGAGGAATTCACCCCTCCACTTT.